These 14 T cell receptor beta chains were sequenced from one sample in a study of cytomegalovirus exposure and HLA in healthy donors. Researchers ran the PCR with 60 Vbeta and 13 Jbeta primers. TCRdb's table, derived via immunoSEQ multiplex PCR, lists solely in-frame clones and lacks some. The sample lists roughly 130,000 clones; approximately 72% were seen once. Specimen: PBMCs. The receptor set was obtained from a human donor in good health.

The V call is TRBV19, the J call TRBJ2-7; D is possibly TRBD2 (5 bases). V gave up 0 bases and J gave up 3 bases, with 9 bases separating them. The germline V gene encodes CDR1 LNHDA and CDR2 SQIVND (reference sequence). CDR3 length equals 14 residues. The CDR3 spells CASSIDTGNYEQYF. CDR3 bases: TGTGCCAGTAGTATAGATACGGGGAACTACGAGCAGTACTTC.

The rearrangement uses TRBV14 and TRBJ1-2; weak D call: TRBD1 (5 bases). Trimming pared 4 bases from V and 4 bases from J, leaving 16 bases between. Germline V gene data show CDR1 as SGHDN and CDR2 as FVKESK. The CDR3 loop spans 15 amino acids. The chain's CDR3 is CASSPGTSGPYGYTF. CDR3 in DNA: TGTGCCAGCAGCCCAGGGACTTCGGGGCCCTATGGCTACACCTTC.

For the CDR3, the DNA is TGTGCCAGCAGCGTAGATACTAGCGGGGGATCCGAGCAGTACTTC. As protein: CASSVDTSGGSEQYF. The gene calls are TRBV9 and TRBJ2-7; 11 bases are a match to TRBD2. The CDR3 contains 15 residues. With V trimmed by 0 bases and J by 6 bases, 5 bases remained unmatched. CDR1 is SGDLS and CDR2 is YYNGEE in the germline V gene. Complete variable domain (other parts from reference TRBV9 and TRBJ2-7): DSGVTQTPKHLITATGQRVTLRCSPRSGDLSVYWYQQSLDQGLQFLIQYYNGEERAKGNILERFSAQQFPDLHSELNLSSLELGDSALYFCASSVDTSGGSEQYFGPGTRLTVT.

This clone was counted a few times. This sequence joins TRBV6-5 and TRBJ1-4; 7 nucleotides agree with TRBD1. Germline values: CDR1 MNHEY, CDR2 SVGAGI. V trimming: 6 bases; J trimming: 13 bases; junction bases outside the gene matches: 11. There are 13 residues in the CDR3. CDR3 nucleotide sequence: TGTGCCAGCAGGGCCTTTGGACAGGAGGCACTGTTTTTT. Translated: CASRAFGQEALFF.

The chain recombines TRBV25-1 with TRBJ1-1; D perhaps matches TRBD1 (5 bases). The ends were cut back, 6 bases at V and 0 bases at J, with 11 bases in the middle. Looked up from germline, CDR1 is MGHDK and CDR2 is SYGVNS. CDR3 size: 14 residues. CDR3 protein: CASRIGAVNTEAFF. DNA for the CDR3: TGTGCCAGCAGGATAGGGGCGGTGAACACTGAAGCTTTCTTT.

The rearrangement joins TRBV9 to TRBJ2-5; 9 bases fit TRBD1. In germline, CDR1 is SGDLS, CDR2 YYNGEE. This CDR3 spans 16 amino acids. V trimming: 0 bases; J trimming: 4 bases; junction bases outside the gene matches: 7. This chain's CDR3 is CASSVGDRVRRETQYF. CDR3 bases: TGTGCCAGCAGCGTAGGGGACAGGGTTCGCCGAGAGACCCAGTACTTC.

This clone appeared once. The chain couples TRBV10-3 to TRBJ2-3; 8 nucleotides agree with TRBD1. Germline-derived CDR1 and CDR2 are ENHRY and SYGVKD. The CDR3 totals 13 residues. V dropped 6 bases and J dropped 7; count of bases not matched to a gene: 6. DNA for the CDR3: TGTGCCATCAGGGACAGGGATTGGAATACGCAGTATTTT. Protein product: CAIRDRDWNTQYF.

The chain combines TRBV5-6 with TRBJ1-1; D might be TRBD1 (5 bases). The CDR3 has 14 amino acids. V was pared by 4 bases and J by 0 bases, with 10 bases between. CDR1 and CDR2 from the germline V gene are SGHDT and YYEEEE. The CDR3 sequence: CASSRGGMNTEAFF. The CDR3 DNA reads TGTGCCAGCAGCCGGGGCGGGATGAACACTGAAGCTTTCTTT.

V usage is TRBV11-1 and J usage is TRBJ2-2; 12 bases match TRBD1. The CDR3 sequence is 16 residues long. The V gene end was trimmed by 5 bases and the J gene end by 6 bases; junction bases not matched to a gene: 7. Germline CDR1 and CDR2: SGHAT and FQDESV (reference sequence). CDR3: CASSQTGQGASGELFF. CDR3 in DNA: TGTGCCAGCAGCCAAACGGGACAGGGGGCCTCCGGGGAGCTGTTTTTT.

V and J are TRBV15 and TRBJ1-2; 10 positions match TRBD1. CDR3 length: 15 amino acids. Germline V lookup: CDR1 LNHNV, CDR2 YYDKDF (reference sequence). With 6 bases clipped from V and 1 base from J, the junction kept 5 bases outside the gene matches. The CDR3: CATREGTGVNYGYTF. Written as DNA, the CDR3 is TGTGCCACCAGGGAGGGGACAGGGGTTAACTATGGCTACACCTTC.

This chain's CDR3 is CASSAHYRSNQPQHF. The CDR3 coding sequence is TGTGCCAGCAGCGCCCATTACAGGAGCAATCAGCCCCAGCATTTT. The chain carries TRBV5-8 and TRBJ1-5; possibly TRBD1 for D (5 bases). This CDR3 has 15 amino acids. Germline-derived CDR1 and CDR2 are SGHTS and YDEGEE. V gave up 4 bases and J gave up 1 base, with 12 bases separating them.

The V call is TRBV5-1, the J call TRBJ2-5, with 11 bases aligning to TRBD2. Germline trimming cut 4 bases from V and 11 bases from J; bases unmatched to any gene: 10. CDR3 length: 14 amino acids. Per the germline V gene, CDR1 is SGHRS and CDR2 is YFSETQ. CDR3 sequence (DNA): TGCGCCAGCAGCCAGACTAGCGGGGCTTATGGGCAGTACTTC. Protein product: CASSQTSGAYGQYF. Drawing the rest from reference TRBV5-1 and TRBJ2-5, the complete variable domain is KAGVTQTPRYLIKTRGQQVTLSCSPISGHRSVSWYQQTPGQGLQFLFEYFSETQRNKGNFPGRFSGRQFSNSRSEMNVSTLELGDSALYLCASSQTSGAYGQYFGPGTRLLVL.

J is TRBJ2-5 and V is TRBV4-1; maybe TRBD1 (6 bases). With the DNA end fitting TRBJ2-7 better, the J assignment may be wrong. Germline V gene data show CDR1 as MGHRA and CDR2 as YSYEKL. CDR3 size: 13 residues. The CDR3 nucleotides are TGCGCCAGCAGCTTTCGAGGGGGTTACGAGCAGTACTTC. As protein: CASSFRGGYEQYF.

V is TRBV5-1 and J is TRBJ2-2; TRBD2 matches 14 bases. With V trimmed by 4 bases and J by 6 bases, 11 bases remained unmatched. Germline CDR1 and CDR2: SGHRS and YFSETQ. CDR3 length: 18 residues. The CDR3 here is CASSGTSGRGSKPGELFF. The CDR3 DNA sequence: TGCGCCAGCAGCGGGACTAGCGGGAGAGGATCGAAGCCCGGGGAGCTGTTTTTT.